This T cell receptor beta chain was identified in a study of blood T cell repertoires in COVID-19. Study in general: COVID-19 samples, acute and convalescent, were from the United States, Italy and Spain.

Method: immunoSEQ multiplex PCR; TCRdb's copy keeps in-frame clones and lacks some. The data show fewer than 250,000 clones, 88% seen once. Sequencing was carried out using peripheral blood. This clonotype was obtained from a human donor in a cohort sampled during active COVID-19.

The CDR3 sequence: CASSITGRGNEKLFF. As DNA, the CDR3 is TGTGCCAGTAGTATAACGGGCAGGGGAAATGAAAAACTGTTTTTT. This chain uses TRBV19 with TRBJ1-4; D is possibly TRBD1 (6 bases). The CDR3 sequence is 15 residues long. With 2 bases removed from V and 5 bases from J, the gap between germline ends came to 12 bases. The V gene's germline CDR1 is LNHDA and CDR2 SQIVND (reference sequence).